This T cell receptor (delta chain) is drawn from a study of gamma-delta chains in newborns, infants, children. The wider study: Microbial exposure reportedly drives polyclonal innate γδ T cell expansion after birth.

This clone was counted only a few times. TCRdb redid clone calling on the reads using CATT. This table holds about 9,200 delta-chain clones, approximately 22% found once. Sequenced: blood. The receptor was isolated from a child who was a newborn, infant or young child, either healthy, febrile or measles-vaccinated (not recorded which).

The CDR3 region is CACDRLGDTEDTDKLIF. DNA of the CDR3: TGTGCCTGTGATCGACTGGGGGATACCGAGGACACCGATAAACTCATCTTT. The V gene is TRDV2, the J gene TRDJ1; 12 bases match TRDD3. Trimming took 4 bases from V and 0 from J; bases not matched to a gene: 8. Germline assignment: CDR1 GEAIGNYY and CDR2 EKD. CDR3 size: 17 residues.